In this sample, the clone carrying this T cell receptor (beta chain) turned up many times. Trimming pared 2 bases from V and 4 bases from J, leaving 12 bases between. CDR1 is SGHRS and CDR2 is YFSETQ in the germline V gene. This CDR3 has 14 amino acids. MiXCR, run by TCRdb on the RT-PCR reads, gives a single entry per CDR3 protein. The table lists 550,000 to 750,000 distinct CDR3 sequences, approximately 15% of them singletons, with roughly 4% in the top ten. Sample: memory CD4+ T cells from blood. V usage is TRBV5-1 and J usage is TRBJ1-1; the D is unclear. The sequence was obtained from a female donor in good health, serving as a healthy control. The CDR3 sequence is CASSLNSGSTEAFF. The CDR3 nucleotides are TGCGCCAGCAGCTTAAACTCGGGGAGCACTGAAGCTTTCTTT. The full variable domain, its missing parts supplied by reference TRBV5-1 and TRBJ1-1, is KAGVTQTPRYLIKTRGQQVTLSCSPISGHRSVSWYQQTPGQGLQFLFEYFSETQRNKGNFPGRFSGRQFSNSRSEMNVSTLELGDSALYLCASSLNSGSTEAFFGQGTRLTVV.